The 8 T cell receptor beta chains below were found in one sample sequenced in a study of blood T cell repertoires in COVID-19. Using immunoSEQ multiplex PCR, the repertoire was profiled, and TCRdb retains in-frame clones only, with some absent. Here the sample spans over 200,000 clones, around nine tenths being singletons. Sample: peripheral blood. The receptors shown here come from a man aged 55 to 70 with COVID-19, enrolled during active disease.

This rearrangement joins TRBV18 to TRBJ1-3; D possibly corresponds to TRBD1 (6 bases). The CDR3 spans 16 residues. CDR1 is KGHSH and CDR2 is LQKENI in the germline V gene. The germline V and J ends were trimmed by 0 bases and 0 bases, with 9 bases remaining between them. CDR3 in amino acids: CASSPPTGSSGNTIYF. The CDR3 DNA sequence: TGTGCCAGCTCACCACCAACAGGGAGCTCTGGAAACACCATATATTTT.

The chain carries TRBV3-1 (or the pseudogene TRBV3-2) and TRBJ2-7; 10 nucleotides align to TRBD2. CDR3 size: 15 residues. With 4 bases clipped from V and 6 bases from J, the junction kept 9 bases outside the gene matches. Germline V gene sequence: CDR1 LGHDT, CDR2 YNNKEL (reference sequence). The CDR3 spells CASSLTSGTMGEQYF. CDR3 sequence (DNA): TGTGCCAGCAGCCTCACTAGCGGGACTATGGGCGAGCAGTACTTC.

This chain links TRBV2 with TRBJ1-3; the D gene is possibly TRBD1 (6 bases). This CDR3 is built from 14 residues. The V end was cut by 2 bases, the J end by 6 bases, with 11 bases between. The germline gives CDR1 SNHLY, CDR2 FYNNEI. The CDR3, as DNA: TGTGCCAGCAGTGAACAGGGGAAAAAAAACACCATATATTTT. The encoded protein is CASSEQGKKNTIYF.

This chain connects TRBV7-3 to TRBJ2-7; 9 bases map to TRBD1. The CDR3 loop spans 15 amino acids. Germline CDR1 and CDR2: SGHTA and FQGTGA. V was pared by 8 bases and J by 5 bases, with 13 bases of the junction left unmatched. CDR3 in amino acids: CASSKGGTGNDEQYF. The CDR3, as DNA: TGTGCCAGCTCCAAAGGGGGGACAGGGAACGACGAGCAGTACTTC.

The V call is TRBV7-2, the J call TRBJ2-1; 7 positions match TRBD1. V lost 5 bases to trimming and J lost 3 bases; unmatched junction nucleotides: 7. In germline, CDR1 is SGHTA, CDR2 FQGNSA. The CDR3 has 15 residues. CDR3 DNA sequence: TGTGCCAGCAGCCGGACAGGTATGAACTACAATGAGCAGTTCTTC. Residues: CASSRTGMNYNEQFF.

This clone occurred once. The gene calls are TRBV19 and TRBJ2-1; D may be TRBD2 (7 bases). Per the germline V gene, CDR1 is LNHDA and CDR2 is SQIVND (reference sequence). The CDR3 totals 17 residues. V was shortened by 3 bases and J by 9 bases, with 24 bases between the two germline ends. Written as DNA, the CDR3 is TGTGCCAGTAGTATGAGTGGAACGGCGGGGGCTGGGAGTGAGCAGTTCTTC. It codes for CASSMSGTAGAGSEQFF.

The chain combines TRBV2 with TRBJ1-6; D call uncertain. V was trimmed by 2 bases and J by 0 bases, leaving 11 bases between them. The CDR3 is 17 amino acids. Germline CDR1 SNHLY, CDR2 FYNNEI. DNA for the CDR3: TGTGCCAGCAGTGAACGGAGGGTTAGCTCCTATAATTCACCCCTCCACTTT. Protein product: CASSERRVSSYNSPLHF. Using reference TRBV2 and TRBJ1-6 for the parts outside the CDR3, the full variable domain is EPEVTQTPSHQVTQMGQEVILRCVPISNHLYFYWYRQILGQKVEFLVSFYNNEISEKSEIFDDQFSVERPDGSNFTLKIRSTKLEDSAMYFCASSERRVSSYNSPLHFGNGTRLTVT.

J is TRBJ2-7 and V is TRBV5-4; TRBD1 matches at 10 bases. The CDR3 has 14 residues. Trimming took 4 bases from V and 5 from J; bases not matched to a gene: 6. Germline V gives CDR1 SGHNT, CDR2 YYREEE (reference sequence). The CDR3 DNA follows: TGTGCCAGCAGCAAGCGGGACAGGGGCCACGAGCAGTACTTC. Protein: CASSKRDRGHEQYF.